This entry features one T cell receptor beta chain sequence. Its antigen is undetermined. The germline V gene encodes CDR1 SGHNT and CDR2 YYREEE (reference sequence). The CDR3 loop spans 15 amino acids. V dropped 5 bases and J dropped 2; count of bases not matched to a gene: 5. TCRB transcripts that were expressed got sequenced, as all of the isolated RNA had been reverse transcribed. Measured with immunoSEQ multiplex PCR; TCRdb has only the in-frame clones, and not every one. The sample lists around 240,000 clones, roughly two thirds seen once, with almost 0.055% in the top ten. These data belong to a study of beta chain features in type 1 diabetes. Whole-study findings and limits: VDJ junctions from patients with type 1 diabetes contained fewer insertions and more deletions.

All of the sorted populations showed purity greater than 98%. The specimen sequenced was naive CD4+ T cells from blood. The clonotype comes from a man younger than 45 in good health. The chain joins TRBV5-4 to TRBJ2-1; 9 positions agree with TRBD2. CDR3 amino acids: CASRDQRGAYNEQFF. In DNA, the CDR3 is TGTGCCAGCAGAGATCAGCGGGGGGCCTACAATGAGCAGTTCTTC.